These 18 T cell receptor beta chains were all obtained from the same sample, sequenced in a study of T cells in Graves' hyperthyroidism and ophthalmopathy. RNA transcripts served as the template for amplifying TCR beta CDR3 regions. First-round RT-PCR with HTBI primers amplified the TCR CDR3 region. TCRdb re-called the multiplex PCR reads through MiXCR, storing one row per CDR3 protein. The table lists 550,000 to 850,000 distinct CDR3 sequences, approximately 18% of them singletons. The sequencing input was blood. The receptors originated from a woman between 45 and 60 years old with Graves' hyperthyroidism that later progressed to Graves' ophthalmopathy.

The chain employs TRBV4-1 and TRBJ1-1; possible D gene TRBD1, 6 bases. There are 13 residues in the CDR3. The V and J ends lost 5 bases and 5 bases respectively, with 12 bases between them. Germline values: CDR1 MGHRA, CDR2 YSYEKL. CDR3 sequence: CASSYRDSTEAFF. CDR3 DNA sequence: TGCGCCAGCAGCTACAGGGATTCGACTGAAGCTTTCTTT.

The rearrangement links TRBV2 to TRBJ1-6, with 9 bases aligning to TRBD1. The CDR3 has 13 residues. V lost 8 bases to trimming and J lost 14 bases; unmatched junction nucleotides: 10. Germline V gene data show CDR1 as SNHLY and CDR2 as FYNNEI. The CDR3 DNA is TGTGCCAGCCTAGACAGGGGGTATTCGACCCTCCACTTT. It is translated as CASLDRGYSTLHF.

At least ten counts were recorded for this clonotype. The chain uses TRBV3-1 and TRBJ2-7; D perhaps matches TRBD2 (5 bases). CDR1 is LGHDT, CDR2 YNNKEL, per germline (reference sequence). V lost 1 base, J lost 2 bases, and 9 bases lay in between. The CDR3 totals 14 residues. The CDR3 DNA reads TGTGCCAGCAGCCAAGTAGTCGGGGCCTACGAGCAGTACTTC. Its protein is CASSQVVGAYEQYF.

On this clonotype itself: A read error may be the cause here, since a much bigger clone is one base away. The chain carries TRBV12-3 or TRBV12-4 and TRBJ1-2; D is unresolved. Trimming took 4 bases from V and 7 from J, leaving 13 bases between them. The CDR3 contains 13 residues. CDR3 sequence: CASSSAGWCGYTF. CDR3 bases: TGTGCCAGCAGTTCCGCAGGCTGGTGTGGCTACACCTTC.

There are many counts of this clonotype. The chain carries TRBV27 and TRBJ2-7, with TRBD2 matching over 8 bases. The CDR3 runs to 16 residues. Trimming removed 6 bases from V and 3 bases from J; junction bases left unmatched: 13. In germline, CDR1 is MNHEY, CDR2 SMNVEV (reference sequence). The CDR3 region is CASSHSMGLEFYEQYF. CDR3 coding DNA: TGTGCCAGCAGCCATTCGATGGGACTAGAATTCTACGAGCAGTACTTC.

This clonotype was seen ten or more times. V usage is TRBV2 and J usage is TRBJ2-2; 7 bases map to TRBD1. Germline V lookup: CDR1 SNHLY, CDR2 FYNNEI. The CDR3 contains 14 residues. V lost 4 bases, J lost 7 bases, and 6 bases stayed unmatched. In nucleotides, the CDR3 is TGTGCCAGCAGTGGAGGGGGCGCGGTCGGGGAGCTGTTTTTT. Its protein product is CASSGGGAVGELFF.

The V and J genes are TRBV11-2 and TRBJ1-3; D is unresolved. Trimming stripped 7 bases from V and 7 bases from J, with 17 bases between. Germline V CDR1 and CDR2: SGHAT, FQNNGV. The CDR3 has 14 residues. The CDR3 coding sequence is TGTGCCAGCACCATGGCCGAGTGGTGGAACACCATATATTTT. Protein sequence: CASTMAEWWNTIYF.

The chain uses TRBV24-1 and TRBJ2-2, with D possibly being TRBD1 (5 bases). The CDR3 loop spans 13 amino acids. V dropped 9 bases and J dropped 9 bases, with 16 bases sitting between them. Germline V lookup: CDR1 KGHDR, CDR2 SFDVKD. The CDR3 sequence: CATGETKGRELFF. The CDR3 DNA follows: TGTGCCACCGGGGAAACTAAGGGGAGGGAGCTGTTTTTT.

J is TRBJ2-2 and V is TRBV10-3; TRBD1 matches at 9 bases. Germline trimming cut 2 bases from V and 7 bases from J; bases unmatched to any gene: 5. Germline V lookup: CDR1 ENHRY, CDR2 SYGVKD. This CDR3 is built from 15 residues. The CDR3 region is CAISEGTGGVGELFF. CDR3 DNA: TGTGCCATCAGTGAGGGAACAGGGGGCGTCGGGGAGCTGTTTTTT.

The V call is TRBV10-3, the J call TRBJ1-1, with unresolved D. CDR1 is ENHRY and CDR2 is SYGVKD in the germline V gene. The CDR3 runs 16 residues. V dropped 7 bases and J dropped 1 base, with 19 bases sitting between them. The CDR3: CAITPGVGEGNTEAFF. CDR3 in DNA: TGTGCCATCACACCCGGGGTCGGCGAGGGGAACACTGAAGCTTTCTTT.

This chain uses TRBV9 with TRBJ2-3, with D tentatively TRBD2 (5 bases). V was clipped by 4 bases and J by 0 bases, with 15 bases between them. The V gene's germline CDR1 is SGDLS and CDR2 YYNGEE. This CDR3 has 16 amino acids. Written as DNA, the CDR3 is TGTGCCAGCAGCCCCCGCGAGGGTTCTAGCACAGATACGCAGTATTTT. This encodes CASSPREGSSTDTQYF.

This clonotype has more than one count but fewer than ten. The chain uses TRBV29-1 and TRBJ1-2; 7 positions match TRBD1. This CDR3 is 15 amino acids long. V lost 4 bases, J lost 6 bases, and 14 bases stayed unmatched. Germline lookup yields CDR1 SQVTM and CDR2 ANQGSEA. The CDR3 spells CSVVGVRRGKDGYTF. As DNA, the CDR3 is TGCAGCGTTGTTGGCGTCCGCAGGGGGAAGGATGGCTACACCTTC. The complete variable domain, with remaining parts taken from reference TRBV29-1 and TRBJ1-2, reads SAVISQKPSRDICQRGTSLTIQCQVDSQVTMMFWYRQQPGQSLTLIATANQGSEATYESGFVIDKFPISRPNLTFSTLTVSNMSPEDSSIYLCSVVGVRRGKDGYTFGSGTRLTVV.

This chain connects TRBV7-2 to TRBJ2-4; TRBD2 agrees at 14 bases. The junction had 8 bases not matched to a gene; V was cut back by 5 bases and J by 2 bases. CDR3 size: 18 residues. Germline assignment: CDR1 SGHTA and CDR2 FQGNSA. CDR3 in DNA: TGTGCCAGCAGCATGACTAGCGGGGGGGCCGTAACCAAAAACATTCAGTACTTC. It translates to CASSMTSGGAVTKNIQYF.

As DNA, the CDR3 is TGCAGTGCTGGGCGGAGTAGCGGGGGGCCGCGGGAGACCCAGTACTTC. Its protein product is CSAGRSSGGPRETQYF. The genes are TRBV20-1 and TRBJ2-5; the match to TRBD2 covers 10 bases. The germline V gene has CDR1 DFQATT and CDR2 SNEGSKA (reference sequence). CDR3 length: 16 residues. The J segment lost 5 bases and the V segment lost 5 bases, leaving 14 bases of the junction unmatched.

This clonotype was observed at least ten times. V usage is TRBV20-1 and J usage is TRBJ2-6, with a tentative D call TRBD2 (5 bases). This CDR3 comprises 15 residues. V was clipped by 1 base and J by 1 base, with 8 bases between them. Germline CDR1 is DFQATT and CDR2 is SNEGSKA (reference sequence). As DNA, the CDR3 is TGCAGTGCTAGAGTTCCGGGGTCTGGGGCCAACGTCCTGACTTTC. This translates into CSARVPGSGANVLTF.

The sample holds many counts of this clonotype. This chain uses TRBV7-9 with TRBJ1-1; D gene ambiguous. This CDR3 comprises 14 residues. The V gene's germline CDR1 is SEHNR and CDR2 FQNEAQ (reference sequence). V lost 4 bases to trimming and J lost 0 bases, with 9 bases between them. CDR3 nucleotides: TGTGCCAGCAGCTACCAGAATATGAACACTGAAGCTTTCTTT. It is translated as CASSYQNMNTEAFF.

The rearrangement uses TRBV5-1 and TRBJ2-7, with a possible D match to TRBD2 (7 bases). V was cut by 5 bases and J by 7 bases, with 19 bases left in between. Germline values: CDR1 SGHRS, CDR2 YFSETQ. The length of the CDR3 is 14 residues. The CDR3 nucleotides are TGCGCCAGCAGGAAGCGGGACGGGGACAATGAGCAGTACTTC. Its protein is CASRKRDGDNEQYF.

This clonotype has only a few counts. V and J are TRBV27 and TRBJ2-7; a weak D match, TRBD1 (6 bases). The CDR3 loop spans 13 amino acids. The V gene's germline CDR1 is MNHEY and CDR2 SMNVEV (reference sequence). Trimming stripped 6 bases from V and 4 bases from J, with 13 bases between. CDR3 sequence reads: CASRLTGGYEQYF. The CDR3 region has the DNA TGTGCCAGCAGACTGACAGGCGGGTACGAGCAGTACTTC.